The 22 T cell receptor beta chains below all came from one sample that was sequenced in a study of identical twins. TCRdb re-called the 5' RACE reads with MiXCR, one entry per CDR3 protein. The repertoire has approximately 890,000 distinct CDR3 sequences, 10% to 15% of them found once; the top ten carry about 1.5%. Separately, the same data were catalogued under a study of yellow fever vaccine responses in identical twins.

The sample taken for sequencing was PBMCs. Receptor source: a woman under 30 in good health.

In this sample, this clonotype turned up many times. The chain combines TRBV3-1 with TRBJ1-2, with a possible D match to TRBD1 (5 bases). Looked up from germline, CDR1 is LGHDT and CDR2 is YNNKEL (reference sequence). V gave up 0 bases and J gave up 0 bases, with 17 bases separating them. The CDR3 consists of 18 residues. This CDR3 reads CASSQEQAARGTNYGYTF. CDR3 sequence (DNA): TGTGCCAGCAGCCAAGAACAGGCCGCTCGAGGTACTAACTATGGCTACACCTTC.

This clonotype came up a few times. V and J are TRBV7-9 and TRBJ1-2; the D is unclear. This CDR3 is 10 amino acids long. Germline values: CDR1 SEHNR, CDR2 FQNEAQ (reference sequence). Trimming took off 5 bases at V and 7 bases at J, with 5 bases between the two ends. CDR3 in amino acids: CASSRSGYTF. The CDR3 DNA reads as TGTGCCAGCAGCAGGAGTGGCTACACCTTC.

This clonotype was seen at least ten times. CDR3 sequence (DNA): TGTGCCAGCAGTGAATTTGGCCTGGGGACCTCCACCGGGGAGCTGTTTTTT. It encodes CASSEFGLGTSTGELFF. The chain combines TRBV6-1 with TRBJ2-2, with D perhaps matching TRBD1 or TRBD2 (5 bases each). Germline CDR1 and CDR2: MNHNS and SASEGT. The CDR3 has 17 amino acids. V was clipped by 2 bases and J by 4 bases, with 17 bases between them.

CDR3 nucleotide sequence: TGTGCCAGCAGCTTATCTCGGACTAGCGGGAGGTACAATGAGCAGTTCTTC. It codes for CASSLSRTSGRYNEQFF. This rearrangement joins TRBV7-6 to TRBJ2-1, with 14 positions matching TRBD2. V shed 2 bases, J shed 4 bases, and the junction held 4 bases outside the gene matches. This CDR3 contains 17 residues. Germline-derived CDR1 and CDR2 are SGHVS and FNYEAQ.

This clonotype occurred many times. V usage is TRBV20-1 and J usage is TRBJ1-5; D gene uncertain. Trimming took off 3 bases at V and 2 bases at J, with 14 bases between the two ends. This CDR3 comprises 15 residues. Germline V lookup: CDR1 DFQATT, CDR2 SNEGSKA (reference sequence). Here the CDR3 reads CSARAASHGNQPQHF. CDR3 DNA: TGCAGTGCTAGGGCGGCCTCGCACGGCAATCAGCCCCAGCATTTT.

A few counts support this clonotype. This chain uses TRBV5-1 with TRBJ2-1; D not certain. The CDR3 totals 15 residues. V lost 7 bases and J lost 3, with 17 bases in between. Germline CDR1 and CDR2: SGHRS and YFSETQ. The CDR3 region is CASSLTRSNYNEQFF. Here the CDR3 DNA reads TGCGCCAGCTCCCTGACCCGGTCTAACTACAATGAGCAGTTCTTC.

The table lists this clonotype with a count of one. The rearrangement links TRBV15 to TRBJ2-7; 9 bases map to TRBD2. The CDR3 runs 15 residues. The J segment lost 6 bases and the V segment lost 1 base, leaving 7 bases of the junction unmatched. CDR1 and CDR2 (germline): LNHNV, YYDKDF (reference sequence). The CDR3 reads CATSRAGTSKGEQYF. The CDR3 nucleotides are TGTGCCACCAGCAGAGCCGGGACTAGCAAGGGCGAGCAGTACTTC.

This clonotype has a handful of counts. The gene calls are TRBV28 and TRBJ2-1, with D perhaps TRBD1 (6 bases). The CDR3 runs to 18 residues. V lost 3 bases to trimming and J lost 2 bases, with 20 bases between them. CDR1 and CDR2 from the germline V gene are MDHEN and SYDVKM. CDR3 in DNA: TGTGCCAGCAGTTTCCACCCGGACAGAATACAACCCTACAATGAGCAGTTCTTC. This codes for CASSFHPDRIQPYNEQFF.

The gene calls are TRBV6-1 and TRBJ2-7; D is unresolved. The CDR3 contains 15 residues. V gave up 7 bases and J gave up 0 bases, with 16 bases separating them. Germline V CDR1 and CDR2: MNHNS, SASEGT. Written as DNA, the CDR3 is TGTGCCAGCATCCAACCAGGCGGATACTCCTACGAGCAGTACGTC. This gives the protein CASIQPGGYSYEQYV.

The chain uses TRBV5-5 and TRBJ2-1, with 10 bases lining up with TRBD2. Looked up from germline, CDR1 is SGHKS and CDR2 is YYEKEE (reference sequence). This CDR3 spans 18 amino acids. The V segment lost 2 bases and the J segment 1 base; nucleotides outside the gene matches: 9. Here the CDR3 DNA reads TGTGCCAGCAGCTTAGGAGTAGCGGGAGGCATGTCCTACAATGAGCAGTTCTTC. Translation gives CASSLGVAGGMSYNEQFF.

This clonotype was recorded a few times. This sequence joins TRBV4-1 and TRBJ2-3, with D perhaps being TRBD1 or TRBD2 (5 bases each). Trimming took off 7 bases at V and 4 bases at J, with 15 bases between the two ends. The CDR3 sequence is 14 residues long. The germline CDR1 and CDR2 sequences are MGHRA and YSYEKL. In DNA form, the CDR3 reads TGCGCCAGCAAAGGGGTGGCGGGTGCAGATACGCAGTATTTT. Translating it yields CASKGVAGADTQYF.

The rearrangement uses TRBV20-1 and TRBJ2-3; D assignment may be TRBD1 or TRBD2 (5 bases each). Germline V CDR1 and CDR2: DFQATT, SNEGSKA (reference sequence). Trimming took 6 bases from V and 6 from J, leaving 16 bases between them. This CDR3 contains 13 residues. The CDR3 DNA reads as TGCAGTGCCGGTCAGGGAGCGGCGGATACGCAGTATTTT. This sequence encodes CSAGQGAADTQYF.

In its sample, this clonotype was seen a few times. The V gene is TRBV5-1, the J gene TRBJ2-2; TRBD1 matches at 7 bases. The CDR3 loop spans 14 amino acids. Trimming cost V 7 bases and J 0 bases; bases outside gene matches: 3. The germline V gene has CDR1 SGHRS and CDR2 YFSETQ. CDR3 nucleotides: TGCGCCAGCCGGGGACAGACGAACACCGGGGAGCTGTTTTTT. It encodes CASRGQTNTGELFF.

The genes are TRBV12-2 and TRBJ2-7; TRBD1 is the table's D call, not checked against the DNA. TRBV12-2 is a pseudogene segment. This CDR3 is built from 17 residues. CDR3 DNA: TGTGCAAGTCGCTTAGGCCCCGGGGAGACTCAGGCCTACGAGCAGTACGTC. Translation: CASRLGPGETQAYEQYV.

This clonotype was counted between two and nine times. Here the CDR3 DNA reads TGTGCCACCAGTGATTTAGAGAAAAACATTCAGTACTTC. As protein: CATSDLEKNIQYF. The V gene is TRBV24-1, the J gene TRBJ2-4; no clear D gene. V lost 1 base, J lost 4 bases, and 4 bases lay in between. The CDR3 length is 13 residues. Germline loops: CDR1 KGHDR, CDR2 SFDVKD.

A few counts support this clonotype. Written as DNA, the CDR3 is TGTGCCAGCAGCTTACAGGGCCCAGTGTCTGAGACCCAGTACTTC. Protein product: CASSLQGPVSETQYF. The rearrangement uses TRBV6-2 or TRBV6-3 and TRBJ2-5, with D maybe TRBD1 (6 bases). Trimming shortened V by 6 bases and J by 5 bases, and 19 bases separated the two germline ends. The CDR3 consists of 15 residues. The germline V gene has CDR1 MNHEY and CDR2 SVGEGT.

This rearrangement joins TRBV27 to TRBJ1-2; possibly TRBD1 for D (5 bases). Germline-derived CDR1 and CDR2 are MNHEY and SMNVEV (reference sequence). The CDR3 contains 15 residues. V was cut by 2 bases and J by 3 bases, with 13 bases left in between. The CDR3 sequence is CASSLGPKGYYGYTF. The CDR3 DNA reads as TGTGCCAGCAGTTTAGGTCCAAAGGGGTACTATGGCTACACCTTC.

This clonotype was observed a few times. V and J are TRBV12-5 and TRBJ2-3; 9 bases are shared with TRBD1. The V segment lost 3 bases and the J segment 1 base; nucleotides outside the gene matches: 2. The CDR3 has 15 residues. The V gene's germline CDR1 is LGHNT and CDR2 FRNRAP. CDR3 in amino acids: CASGLRTGGTDTQYF. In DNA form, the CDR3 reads TGTGCTAGTGGTTTACGGACAGGGGGCACAGATACGCAGTATTTT.

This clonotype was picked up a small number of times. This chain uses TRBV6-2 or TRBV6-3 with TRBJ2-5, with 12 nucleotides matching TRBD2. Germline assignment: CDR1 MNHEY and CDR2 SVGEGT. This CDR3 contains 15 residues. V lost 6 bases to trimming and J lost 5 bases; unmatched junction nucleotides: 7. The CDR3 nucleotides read TGTGCCAGCAGAGGACTAGCGGGATGGGGGGAGACCCAGTACTTC. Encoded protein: CASRGLAGWGETQYF.

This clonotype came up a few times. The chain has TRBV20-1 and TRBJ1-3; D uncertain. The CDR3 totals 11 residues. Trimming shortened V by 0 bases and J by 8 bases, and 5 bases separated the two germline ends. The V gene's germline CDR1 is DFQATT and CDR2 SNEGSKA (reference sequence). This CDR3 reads CSAREVHTIYF. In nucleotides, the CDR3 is TGCAGTGCTAGAGAGGTCCACACCATATATTTT.

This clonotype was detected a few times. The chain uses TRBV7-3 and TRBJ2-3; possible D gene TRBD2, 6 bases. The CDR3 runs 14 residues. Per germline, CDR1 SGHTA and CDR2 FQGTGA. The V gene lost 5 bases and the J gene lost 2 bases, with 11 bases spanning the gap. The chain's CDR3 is CASSVAGLTDTQYF. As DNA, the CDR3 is TGTGCCAGCAGCGTCGCGGGACTCACAGATACGCAGTATTTT.

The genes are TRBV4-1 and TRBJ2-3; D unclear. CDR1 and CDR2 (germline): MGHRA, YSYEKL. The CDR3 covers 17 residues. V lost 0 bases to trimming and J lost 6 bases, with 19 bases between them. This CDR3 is CASSQDLAPQSADTQYF. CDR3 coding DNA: TGCGCCAGCAGCCAAGATTTGGCCCCCCAGAGCGCGGATACGCAGTATTTT.